Sequencing of this T cell receptor beta chain was carried out in a study of blood T cell repertoires in COVID-19. About the study: The samples span acute and convalescent COVID-19 from the United States, Italy and Spain.

J gave up 0 bases and V 1 base, and 8 bases lay outside the gene matches. This CDR3 is 18 amino acids long. Looked up from germline, CDR1 is MGHDK and CDR2 is SYGVNS. Per the original methods: The authors estimated nucleated cell counts from reference gene primer amplification. Sequencing used immunoSEQ multiplex PCR; TCRdb keeps in-frame clones, though not all of them. The D gene and trimming were derived from the DNA, and the V and J assignments and clone size from that table. The data contain around 270,000 clones, 80% to 90% of them singletons. This clone has just a few counts. Donors were grouped by their self-reported clinical history. Each exposed participant met a COVID-19 case in the 2 weeks preceding study entry.

The receptor comes from a woman in her thirties or forties who had been exposed to COVID-19. Sample: PBMCs or T cells enriched from blood (not recorded which). The V and J genes are TRBV25-1 and TRBJ2-3; 9 nucleotides align to TRBD2. The chain's CDR3 is CASSEWASGVESTDTQYF. The CDR3 DNA reads as TGTGCCAGCAGTGAATGGGCTAGCGGGGTCGAGAGCACAGATACGCAGTATTTT.